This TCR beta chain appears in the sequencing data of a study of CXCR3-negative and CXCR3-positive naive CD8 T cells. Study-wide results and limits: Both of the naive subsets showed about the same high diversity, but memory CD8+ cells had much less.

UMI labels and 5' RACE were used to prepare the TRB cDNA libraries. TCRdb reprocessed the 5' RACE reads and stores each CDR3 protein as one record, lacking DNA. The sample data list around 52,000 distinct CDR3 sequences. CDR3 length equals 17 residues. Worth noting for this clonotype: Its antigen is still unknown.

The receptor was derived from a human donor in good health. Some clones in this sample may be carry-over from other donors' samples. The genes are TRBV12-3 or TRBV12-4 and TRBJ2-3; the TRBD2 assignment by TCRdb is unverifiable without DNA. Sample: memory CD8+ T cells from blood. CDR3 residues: CASRDYRERTGTDTQYF.